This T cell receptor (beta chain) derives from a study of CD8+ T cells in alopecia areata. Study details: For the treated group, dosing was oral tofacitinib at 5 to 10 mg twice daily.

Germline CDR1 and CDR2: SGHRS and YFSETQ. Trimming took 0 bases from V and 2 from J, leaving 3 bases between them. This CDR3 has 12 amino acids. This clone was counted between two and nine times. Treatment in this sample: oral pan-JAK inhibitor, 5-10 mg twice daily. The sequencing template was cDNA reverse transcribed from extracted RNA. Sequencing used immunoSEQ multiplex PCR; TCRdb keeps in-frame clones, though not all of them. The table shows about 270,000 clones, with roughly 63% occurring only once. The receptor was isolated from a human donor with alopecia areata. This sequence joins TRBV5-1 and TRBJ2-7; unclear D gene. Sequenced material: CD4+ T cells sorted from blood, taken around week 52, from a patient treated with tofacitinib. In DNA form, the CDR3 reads TGCGCCAGCAGCTTGGATGCCTACGAGCAGTACTTC. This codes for CASSLDAYEQYF.